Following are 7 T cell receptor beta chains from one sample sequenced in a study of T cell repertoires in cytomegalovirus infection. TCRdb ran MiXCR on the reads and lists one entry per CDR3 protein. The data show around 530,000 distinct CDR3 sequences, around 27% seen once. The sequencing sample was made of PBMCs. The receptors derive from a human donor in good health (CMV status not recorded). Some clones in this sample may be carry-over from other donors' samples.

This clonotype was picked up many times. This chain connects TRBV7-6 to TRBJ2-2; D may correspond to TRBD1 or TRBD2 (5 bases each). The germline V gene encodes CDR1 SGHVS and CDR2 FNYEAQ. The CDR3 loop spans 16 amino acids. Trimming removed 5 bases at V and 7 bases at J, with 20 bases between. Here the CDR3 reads CASSPQGWGTGGELFF. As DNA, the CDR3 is TGTGCCAGCAGCCCCCAGGGTTGGGGGACGGGCGGGGAGCTGTTTTTT. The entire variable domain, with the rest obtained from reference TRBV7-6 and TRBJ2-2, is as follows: GAGVSQSPRYKVTKRGQDVALRCDPISGHVSLYWYRQALGQGPEFLTYFNYEAQQDKSGLPNDRFSAERPEGSISTLTIQRTEQRDSAMYRCASSPQGWGTGGELFFGEGSRLTVL.

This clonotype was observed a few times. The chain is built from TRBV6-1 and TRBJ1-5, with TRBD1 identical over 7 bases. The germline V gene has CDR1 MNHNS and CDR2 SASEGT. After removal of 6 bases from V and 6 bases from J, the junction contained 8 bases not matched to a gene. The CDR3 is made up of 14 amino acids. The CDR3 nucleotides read TGTGCCAGCAGGGGGACAGCAGAGAGTCAGCCCCAGCATTTT. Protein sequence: CASRGTAESQPQHF.

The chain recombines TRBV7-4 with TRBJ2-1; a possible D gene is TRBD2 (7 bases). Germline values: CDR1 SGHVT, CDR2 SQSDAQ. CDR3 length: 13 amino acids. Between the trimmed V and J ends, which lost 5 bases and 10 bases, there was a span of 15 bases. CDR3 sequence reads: CASSPRGGAEQFF. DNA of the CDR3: TGTGCCAGCAGCCCTAGGGGGGGGGCAGAGCAGTTCTTC.

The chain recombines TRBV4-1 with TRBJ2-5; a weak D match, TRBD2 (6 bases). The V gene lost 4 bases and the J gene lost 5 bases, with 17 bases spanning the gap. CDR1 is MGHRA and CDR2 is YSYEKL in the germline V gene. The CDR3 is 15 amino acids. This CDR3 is CASSLSGLGPETQYF. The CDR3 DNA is TGCGCCAGCAGCCTCAGCGGGCTGGGTCCGGAGACCCAGTACTTC.

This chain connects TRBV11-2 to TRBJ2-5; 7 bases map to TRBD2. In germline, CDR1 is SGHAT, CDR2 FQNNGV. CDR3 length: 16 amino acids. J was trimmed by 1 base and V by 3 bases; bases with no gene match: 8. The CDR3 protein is CASSFGPSGFQETQYF. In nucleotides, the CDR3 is TGTGCCAGCAGCTTCGGGCCTAGCGGTTTCCAAGAGACCCAGTACTTC.

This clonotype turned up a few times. In nucleotides, the CDR3 is TGTGCCAGCAGCTTAGCGACAGGGGGTTACTATGGCTACACCTTC. Amino acids: CASSLATGGYYGYTF. The gene calls are TRBV7-2 and TRBJ1-2, with 9 positions matching TRBD1. The CDR3 has 15 residues. The germline V gene has CDR1 SGHTA and CDR2 FQGNSA. J lost 3 bases, V lost 0 bases, and 2 bases had no gene match.

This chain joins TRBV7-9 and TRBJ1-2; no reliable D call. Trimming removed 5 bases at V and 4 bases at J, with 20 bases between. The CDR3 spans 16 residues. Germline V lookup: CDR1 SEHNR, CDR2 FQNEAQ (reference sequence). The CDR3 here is CASSPPGRVSTYGYTF. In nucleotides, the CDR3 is TGTGCCAGCAGCCCGCCCGGACGGGTCTCTACCTATGGCTACACCTTC.